One and the same sample provided the 2 T cell receptor beta chains below, sequenced in a study of OX40 agonist ivuxolimab in advanced cancers. Method: immunoSEQ multiplex PCR; TCRdb's copy keeps in-frame clones and lacks some. The sample carries 53,000 or so clones, around 77% recorded once. Sample: CD4+ or CD8+ T cells sorted from blood, taken in a trial of the OX40 agonist ivuxolimab. These receptors were obtained from an adult with an advanced solid tumor such as melanoma, head and neck, liver or kidney cancer.

The genes are TRBV11-2 and TRBJ2-3; D gene uncertain. The germline V and J ends were trimmed by 3 bases and 2 bases, with 6 bases remaining between them. The CDR3 covers 13 residues. Germline loops: CDR1 SGHAT, CDR2 FQNNGV. As DNA, the CDR3 is TGTGCCAGCAGCTTCCCCCACACAGATACGCAGTATTTT. Translated, it gives CASSFPHTDTQYF.

The chain has TRBV5-1 and TRBJ1-4; D might be TRBD1 (5 bases). CDR3 length equals 15 residues. Germline CDR1 and CDR2: SGHRS and YFSETQ. V lost 1 base, J lost 0 bases, and 7 bases lay in between. The CDR3 bases are TGCGCCAGCAGCTTGTCGGGGGCAACTAATGAAAAACTGTTTTTT. Protein: CASSLSGATNEKLFF. The variable domain in full, completed from reference TRBV5-1 and TRBJ1-4, reads KAGVTQTPRYLIKTRGQQVTLSCSPISGHRSVSWYQQTPGQGLQFLFEYFSETQRNKGNFPGRFSGRQFSNSRSEMNVSTLELGDSALYLCASSLSGATNEKLFFGSGTQLSVL.